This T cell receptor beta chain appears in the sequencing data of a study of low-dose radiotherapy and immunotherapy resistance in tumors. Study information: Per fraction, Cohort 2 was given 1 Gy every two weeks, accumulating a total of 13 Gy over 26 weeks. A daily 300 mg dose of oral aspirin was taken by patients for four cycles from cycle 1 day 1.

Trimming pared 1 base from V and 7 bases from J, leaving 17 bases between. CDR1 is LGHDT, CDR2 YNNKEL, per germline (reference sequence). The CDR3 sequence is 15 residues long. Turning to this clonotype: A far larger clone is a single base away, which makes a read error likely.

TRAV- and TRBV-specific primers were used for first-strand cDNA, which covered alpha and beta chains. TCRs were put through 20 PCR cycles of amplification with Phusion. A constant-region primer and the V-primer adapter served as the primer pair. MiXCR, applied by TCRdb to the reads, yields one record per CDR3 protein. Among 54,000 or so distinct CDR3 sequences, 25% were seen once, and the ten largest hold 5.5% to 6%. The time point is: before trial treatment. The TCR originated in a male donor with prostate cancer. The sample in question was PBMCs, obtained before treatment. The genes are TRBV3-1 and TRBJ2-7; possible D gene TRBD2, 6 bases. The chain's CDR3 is CASSQVIPRGNEQYF. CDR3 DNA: TGTGCCAGCAGCCAAGTTATTCCCCGCGGGAATGAGCAGTACTTC.